These 23 T cell receptor beta chains were sequenced from one sample in a study of shared clonotypes between healthy human individuals. Clones were read by immunoSEQ multiplex PCR, and TCRdb kept only the in-frame ones, dropping some. The sample records millions of clones, 95% being singletons. Sequencing was carried out using naive CD4+ T cells sorted from blood. The subset denotes: CD45RA+ positively selected. These receptor sequences come from a man between 18 and 29 years old in good health.

The genes are TRBV5-8 and TRBJ1-1; D perhaps matches TRBD1 (6 bases). The CDR3 contains 15 residues. Germline CDR1 and CDR2: SGHTS and YDEGEE. The germline V and J ends were trimmed by 1 base and 3 bases, with 13 bases remaining between them. The CDR3 DNA sequence: TGTGCCAGCAGCTTGACGGGGGGCGCGGACACTGAAGCTTTCTTT. Its protein product is CASSLTGGADTEAFF.

J is TRBJ2-7 and V is TRBV27, with D possibly being TRBD2 (5 bases). Germline CDR1 reads MNHEY; CDR2 reads SMNVEV (reference sequence). The CDR3 consists of 11 residues. The CDR3 loop is CCKGGSYEQYF. CDR3 bases: TGTTGCAAGGGCGGGTCCTACGAGCAGTACTTC.

The J gene is TRBJ2-7, the V gene TRBV10-3; D gene uncertain. The CDR3 runs 13 residues. V was trimmed by 0 bases and J by 7 bases, leaving 10 bases between them. Per the germline V gene, CDR1 is ENHRY and CDR2 is SYGVKD. This CDR3 is CAISESFKEEQYF. CDR3 coding DNA: TGTGCCATCAGTGAGTCCTTTAAGGAAGAGCAGTACTTC.

The chain couples TRBV4-1 to TRBJ1-4, with D maybe TRBD1 (5 bases). With 2 bases removed from V and 2 bases from J, the gap between germline ends came to 9 bases. The CDR3 extends over 15 amino acids. Germline loops: CDR1 MGHRA, CDR2 YSYEKL. Here the CDR3 DNA reads TGCGCCAGCAGCCAACCCGGGACTACTAATGAAAAACTGTTTTTT. Translating gives CASSQPGTTNEKLFF.

In its sample, this clone was seen once. V usage is TRBV30 and J usage is TRBJ2-1; 8 bases agree with TRBD1. With V trimmed by 1 base and J by 6 bases, 8 bases remained unmatched. Germline V gene data show CDR1 as GTSNPN and CDR2 as SVGIG (reference sequence). This CDR3 has 15 residues. Written as DNA, the CDR3 is TGTGCCTGGAGTGATGACAGGGGATTGGGCAATGAGCAGTTCTTC. Translated: CAWSDDRGLGNEQFF.

For this clone: Other DNA sequences in the same sample also yield this CDR3. This CDR3 is CASSWGQGVNEQYF. The CDR3 bases are TGCGCCAGCAGCTGGGGACAGGGGGTGAACGAGCAGTACTTC. The chain recombines TRBV5-1 with TRBJ2-7, with TRBD1 identical over 11 bases. V lost 3 bases and J lost 5; bases outside the gene matches: 4. There are 14 residues in the CDR3. Germline V gives CDR1 SGHRS, CDR2 YFSETQ.

The chain recombines TRBV30 with TRBJ2-3, with TRBD2 matching 15 bases. The junction had 9 bases not matched to a gene; V was cut back by 3 bases and J by 5 bases. The CDR3 length is 17 residues. In germline, CDR1 is GTSNPN, CDR2 SVGIG (reference sequence). The CDR3 sequence: CAWSIGRTSGRGDTQYF. Here the CDR3 DNA reads TGTGCCTGGAGCATAGGTCGGACTAGCGGGAGGGGAGATACGCAGTATTTT. Filled out from reference TRBV30 and TRBJ2-3, the complete variable domain reads SQTIHQWPATLVQPVGSPLSLECTVEGTSNPNLYWYRQAAGRGLQLLFYSVGIGQISSEVPQNLSASRPQDRQFILSSKKLLLSDSGFYLCAWSIGRTSGRGDTQYFGPGTRLTVL.

The rearrangement links TRBV7-8 to TRBJ2-7; a possible D gene is TRBD2 (6 bases). The V end lost 0 bases, the J end lost 2 bases, and 11 bases lay between the germline ends. This CDR3 has 15 amino acids. CDR1 and CDR2 (germline): SGHVS, FQNEAQ. The CDR3 region is CASSLARGFTYEQYF. CDR3 nucleotides: TGTGCCAGCAGCTTAGCACGGGGGTTTACCTACGAGCAGTACTTC.

This clone occurred once. The chain employs TRBV5-1 and TRBJ2-3; 10 positions match TRBD2. The V segment lost 4 bases and the J segment 6 bases; nucleotides outside the gene matches: 14. Per the germline V gene, CDR1 is SGHRS and CDR2 is YFSETQ. The CDR3 totals 17 residues. CDR3 residues: CASSPGNQRGGRDTQYF. Here the CDR3 DNA reads TGCGCCAGCAGCCCGGGGAACCAGCGGGGGGGCCGCGATACGCAGTATTTT.

This clone was counted once. The rearrangement joins TRBV28 to TRBJ2-7; TRBD1 matches 9 bases. CDR1 is MDHEN, CDR2 SYDVKM, per germline. Trimming at V came to 7 bases and at J to 7 bases, leaving 11 bases not matched to a gene. The CDR3 spans 14 residues. Here the CDR3 DNA reads TGTGCCAGCATAGGGGACAGGGCTTCACGGGAGCAGTACTTC. It translates to CASIGDRASREQYF.

The chain is built from TRBV19 and TRBJ2-7; D may be TRBD1 (6 bases). Germline V gives CDR1 LNHDA, CDR2 SQIVND (reference sequence). Trimming shortened V by 7 bases and J by 9 bases, and 16 bases separated the two germline ends. This CDR3 region has 12 residues. In DNA, the CDR3 is TGTGCCAGTAAGGAGGCAGGGGCAGTGCAGTACTTC. Its translation: CASKEAGAVQYF.

The rearrangement joins TRBV15 to TRBJ1-3; no firm D call. The V gene lost 0 bases and the J gene lost 8 bases, with 17 bases spanning the gap. The CDR3 covers 16 residues. CDR1 is LNHNV, CDR2 YYDKDF, per germline (reference sequence). CDR3 sequence: CATSRDGGAVGDTIYF. The CDR3, as DNA: TGTGCCACCAGCAGAGACGGCGGCGCGGTCGGGGACACCATATATTTT.

The V and J genes are TRBV9 and TRBJ1-2, with TRBD1 matching over 7 bases. The CDR3 loop spans 15 amino acids. V shed 2 bases, J shed 7 bases, and the junction held 11 bases outside the gene matches. Germline values: CDR1 SGDLS, CDR2 YYNGEE. CDR3 DNA: TGTGCCAGCAGCGTCCTCGGGACAGCGTCAAGTGGCTACACCTTC. This gives the protein CASSVLGTASSGYTF.

The chain has TRBV18 and TRBJ1-2; D perhaps matches TRBD1 (5 bases). The CDR3 consists of 13 residues. CDR1 KGHSH and CDR2 LQKENI come from the germline V gene. V lost 2 bases, J lost 5 bases, and 9 bases lay in between. The CDR3 DNA reads TGTGCCAGCTCACCAGAGGAGGGGTATGGCTACACCTTC. It translates to CASSPEEGYGYTF.

The J gene is TRBJ2-1, the V gene TRBV28; D possibly corresponds to TRBD2 (5 bases). CDR1 is MDHEN, CDR2 SYDVKM, per germline. The CDR3 is 14 amino acids. V lost 8 bases to trimming and J lost 8 bases, with 19 bases between them. CDR3 DNA sequence: TGTGCCAGCGGACTGGGCCTAGCCAGCGATGAGCAGTTCTTC. As protein: CASGLGLASDEQFF.

This clone appeared a single time. This chain links TRBV7-9 with TRBJ2-1; TRBD1 is a possible D gene (6 bases). Trimming stripped 4 bases from V and 3 bases from J, with 7 bases between. The germline V gene encodes CDR1 SEHNR and CDR2 FQNEAQ (reference sequence). The CDR3 runs to 13 residues. The CDR3 DNA reads TGTGCCAGCAGCTCGGACAGCTACAATGAGCAGTTCTTC. Its protein product is CASSSDSYNEQFF.

This chain uses TRBV4-3 with TRBJ2-7; 9 nucleotides agree with TRBD2. CDR3 length: 16 amino acids. Trimming took 2 bases from V and 0 from J; bases not matched to a gene: 5. The germline V gene encodes CDR1 LGHNA and CDR2 YSLEER. In DNA, the CDR3 is TGCGCCAGCAGCCAAATGGGAGCGGGAGGCTCCTACGAGCAGTACTTC. Protein product: CASSQMGAGGSYEQYF.

The chain combines TRBV5-4 with TRBJ2-7; 10 bases are shared with TRBD1. Trimming took 3 bases from V and 4 from J; bases not matched to a gene: 16. The CDR3 consists of 18 residues. Germline V CDR1 and CDR2: SGHNT, YYREEE (reference sequence). The CDR3 coding sequence is TGTGCCAGCAGCTCAAAACCGGGACAGGGGAGGGCCTCTTACGAGCAGTACTTC. Its translation is CASSSKPGQGRASYEQYF.

In regard to this clone: One base away lies a much larger clone, so this may be a sequencing read error. Other DNA sequences in the same sample also yield this CDR3. This chain connects TRBV7-2 to TRBJ2-7; D is perhaps TRBD2 (5 bases). Germline CDR1 reads SGHTA; CDR2 reads FQGNSA. Trimming removed 1 base at V and 2 bases at J, with 6 bases between. This CDR3 has 13 residues. CDR3 residues: CASSLGGTYEQYF. The CDR3 DNA reads as TGTGCCAGCAGCTTAGGAGGGACCTACGAGCAGTACTTC. The entire variable domain, with the rest obtained from reference TRBV7-2 and TRBJ2-7, is as follows: GAGVSQSPSNKVTEKGKDVELRCDPISGHTALYWYRQSLGQGLEFLIYFQGNSAPDKSGLPSDRFSAERTGGSVSTLTIQRTQQEDSAVYLCASSLGGTYEQYFGPGTRLTVT.

The chain uses TRBV9 and TRBJ2-2; 7 bases are shared with TRBD2. CDR3 length equals 16 residues. V lost 0 bases to trimming and J lost 6 bases; unmatched junction nucleotides: 8. Germline loops: CDR1 SGDLS, CDR2 YYNGEE. In DNA, the CDR3 is TGTGCCAGCAGCGTAGGTGGACTAGAAGGTGCCGGGGAGCTGTTTTTT. Translated, it gives CASSVGGLEGAGELFF.

The chain has TRBV7-3 and TRBJ1-2; perhaps TRBD1 as D (5 bases). The ends were cut back, 2 bases at V and 6 bases at J, with 13 bases in the middle. Germline V CDR1 and CDR2: SGHTA, FQGTGA. The CDR3 spans 14 residues. The CDR3, as DNA: TGTGCCAGCAGCTTAGGGGGATCGCTAAATGGCTACACCTTC. Protein product: CASSLGGSLNGYTF.

The chain joins TRBV5-6 to TRBJ2-7, with TRBD2 identical over 10 bases. The CDR3 contains 16 residues. The V segment lost 1 base and the J segment 2 bases; nucleotides outside the gene matches: 6. Germline V lookup: CDR1 SGHDT, CDR2 YYEEEE. The CDR3 sequence: CASSLNGLAGAYEQYF. The DNA of the CDR3 is TGTGCCAGCAGCTTGAATGGTCTAGCGGGAGCCTACGAGCAGTACTTC.

The chain employs TRBV4-1 and TRBJ2-7, with 8 bases that match TRBD1. From germline, CDR1 is MGHRA and CDR2 YSYEKL. The CDR3 totals 15 residues. With V trimmed by 2 bases and J by 0 bases, 3 bases remained unmatched. CDR3: CASSQPGQASYEQYF. Here the CDR3 DNA reads TGCGCCAGCAGCCAACCGGGACAGGCCTCCTACGAGCAGTACTTC.